The clone carrying this T cell receptor beta chain has only one observation. The source of the sample is a study of T cells in localized non-small cell lung cancer. The assay was immunoSEQ multiplex PCR, and TCRdb's table has in-frame clones only and misses some. This table has roughly 20,000 clones, about 89% appearing once. This CDR3 spans 15 amino acids. Germline loops: CDR1 LNHNV, CDR2 YYDKDF (reference sequence). V was cut by 1 base and J by 3 bases, with 12 bases left in between. The material was peripheral blood, obtained before any cancer treatment. This receptor was taken from a woman aged 40 to 75 with stage I lung adenocarcinoma. The chain carries TRBV15 and TRBJ1-1; perhaps TRBD1 as D (5 bases). Here the CDR3 reads CATSRGVGGDTEAFF. As DNA, the CDR3 is TGTGCCACCAGCAGAGGGGTCGGGGGGGACACTGAAGCTTTCTTT.